Shown below are 3 T cell receptor beta chains from a single sample sequenced in a study of T cells after yellow fever vaccination. Using its own MiXCR run on the 5' RACE reads, TCRdb lists one record per CDR3 protein. The data contain 310,000 or so distinct CDR3 sequences, 6.5% to 8.5% of them singletons. The material was PBMCs, obtained 45 days after the first yellow fever vaccination. The receptors were sampled from a man between 18 and 35 years old who received the YFV17D yellow fever vaccine.

A few counts support this clonotype. The V gene is TRBV4-2, the J gene TRBJ1-1; D remains ambiguous. The CDR3 is made up of 17 amino acids. Trimming cost V 3 bases and J 0 bases, with 17 bases left between them. In germline, CDR1 is LGHNA, CDR2 YNFKEQ. The CDR3 sequence is CASSQTLAGKLNTEAFF. CDR3 DNA sequence: TGTGCCAGCAGCCAGACGTTGGCGGGCAAACTGAACACTGAAGCTTTCTTT.

This clonotype was counted ten times or more. V usage is TRBV5-5 and J usage is TRBJ2-3, with D unresolved. The CDR3 loop spans 17 amino acids. Per the germline V gene, CDR1 is SGHKS and CDR2 is YYEKEE (reference sequence). The V gene lost 3 bases and the J gene lost 4 bases, with 21 bases spanning the gap. CDR3 nucleotides: TGTGCCAGCAGCTCAGGATGGCAGCCGGCTAGTCCAGATACGCAGTATTTT. As protein: CASSSGWQPASPDTQYF. The full variable domain, rest sourced from reference TRBV5-5 and TRBJ2-3, is DAGVTQSPTHLIKTRGQQVTLRCSPISGHKSVSWYQQVLGQGPQFIFQYYEKEERGRGNFPDRFSARQFPNYSSELNVNALLLGDSALYLCASSSGWQPASPDTQYFGPGTRLTVL.

Only a few counts were recorded for this clonotype. V gene TRBV20-1 combines with J gene TRBJ2-5, with a tentative D call TRBD1 (6 bases). The CDR3 loop spans 12 amino acids. V dropped 2 bases and J dropped 5 bases, with 9 bases sitting between them. Germline CDR1 DFQATT, CDR2 SNEGSKA (reference sequence). For the CDR3, the DNA is TGCAGTGCTAGAAACAGGGATGAGACCCAGTACTTC. Translating it yields CSARNRDETQYF.